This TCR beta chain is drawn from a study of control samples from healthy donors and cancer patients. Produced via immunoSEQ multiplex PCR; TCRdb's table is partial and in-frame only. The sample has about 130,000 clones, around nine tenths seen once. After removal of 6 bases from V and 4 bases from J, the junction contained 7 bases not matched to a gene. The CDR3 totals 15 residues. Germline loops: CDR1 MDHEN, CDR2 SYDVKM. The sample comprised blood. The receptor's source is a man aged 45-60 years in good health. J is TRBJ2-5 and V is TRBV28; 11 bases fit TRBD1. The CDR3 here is CASSPGGTGGETQYF. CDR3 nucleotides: TGTGCCAGCAGCCCCGGGGGGACAGGGGGAGAGACCCAGTACTTC.